A selection of T cell receptor beta chains follows, all from one sample in a study of naive CD8 T cells in extremely preterm neonates. Using immunoSEQ multiplex PCR, the repertoire was profiled, and TCRdb retains in-frame clones only, with some absent. The data contain more than 7,000 clones, about 98% of them singletons. The material sequenced was naive CD8+ T cells from blood. The origin of the receptors is a human donor in good health. CDR3s include the opening cysteine and the closing phenylalanine or tryptophan. Each record gives: D gene, V gene, J gene, clone size, CDR3 protein, CDR3 DNA. The D gene is left open where the match is weak. Rows give clone size only sometimes, using once, few, many, or a class for an expanded clone.

>NA|TRBV13|TRBJ1-2|NA
CASSPRSGGYTF
TGTGCCAGCAGCCCTCGGTCCGGGGGCTACACCTTC
>TRBD1|TRBV7-9|TRBJ1-4|once
CASSPSEGDRQKLFF
TGTGCCAGCAGCCCTAGTGAAGGGGACAGGCAAAAACTGTTTTTT
>TRBD1|TRBV19|TRBJ1-1|NA
CASSKQGESNTEAFF
TGTGCCAGTAGTAAGCAGGGGGAGTCTAACACTGAAGCTTTCTTT
>TRBD1|TRBV19|TRBJ2-7|NA
CASSLSDRDYEQYF
TGTGCCAGTAGTCTTTCGGACAGGGACTACGAGCAGTACTTC
>NA|TRBV7-9|TRBJ1-2|NA
CASSDSGQGVNYGYTF
TGTGCCAGCAGCGATAGCGGGCAGGGAGTGAACTATGGCTACACCTTC
>TRBD1|TRBV5-5|TRBJ1-2|NA
CASSLPGTGTNYGYTF
TGTGCCAGCAGTTTACCCGGGACAGGGACTAACTATGGCTACACCTTC
>NA|TRBV28|TRBJ1-5|NA
CASTLPGNQPQHF
TGTGCCAGCACCTTGCCGGGAAATCAGCCCCAGCATTTT
>TRBD1|TRBV2|TRBJ2-7|once
CASGGRTGQEQYF
TGTGCCAGCGGGGGGAGGACAGGGCAAGAGCAGTACTTC
>NA|TRBV28|TRBJ1-1|NA
CASSFSGTREAFF
TGTGCCAGCAGTTTTTCTGGTACGAGGGAAGCTTTCTTT
>NA|TRBV27|TRBJ2-1|NA
CASSFSALSSYNEQFF
TGTGCCAGCAGTTTTTCAGCGCTGAGCTCCTACAATGAGCAGTTCTTC
>TRBD2|TRBV6-1|TRBJ2-2|NA
CASSRTRAGELFF
TGTGCCAGCAGTCGGACTAGAGCCGGGGAGCTGTTTTTT
>TRBD2|TRBV7-8|TRBJ2-7|NA
CASSLRGGASYEQYF
TGTGCCAGCAGCCTTCGGGGGGGAGCGTCCTACGAGCAGTACTTC
>TRBD1|TRBV28|TRBJ1-1|NA
CASSRDRVGQNTEAFF
TGTGCCAGCAGTCGGGACAGGGTAGGGCAGAACACTGAAGCTTTCTTT
>TRBD2|TRBV10-3|TRBJ2-6|NA
CATEKGTSGTHGFNVLTF
TGTGCCACCGAAAAGGGGACTAGCGGGACCCATGGGTTCAACGTCCTGACTTTC
>NA|TRBV5-6|TRBJ2-4|NA
CASSSRGNIQYF
TGTGCCAGCAGCTCTCGCGGAAACATTCAGTACTTC
>TRBD2|TRBV28|TRBJ2-7|NA
CASSSMSSGSEQYF
TGTGCCAGCAGTTCCATGAGTAGCGGGAGCGAGCAGTACTTC
>TRBD1|TRBV27|TRBJ2-6|NA
CASSLDRGNSGANVLTF
TGTGCCAGCAGTCTCGACAGGGGGAACTCTGGGGCCAACGTCCTGACTTTC
>TRBD2|TRBV28|TRBJ2-7|once
CASSPRTSGSAEQYF
TGTGCCAGCAGTCCAAGGACTAGCGGGAGCGCCGAGCAGTACTTC
>TRBD2|TRBV29-1|TRBJ2-3|NA
CSVRTGGADTQYF
TGCAGCGTTCGGACGGGAGGGGCAGATACGCAGTATTTT
>TRBD1|TRBV27|TRBJ2-7|NA
CASSFTGETRYEQYF
TGTGCCAGCAGTTTCACAGGGGAGACCCGCTACGAGCAGTACTTC
>TRBD1|TRBV11-2|TRBJ2-1|NA
CASSFGTEPYNEQFF
TGTGCCAGCAGCTTCGGGACAGAGCCCTACAATGAGCAGTTCTTC
>TRBD2|TRBV30|TRBJ2-1|NA
CAWSISGIYNEQFF
TGTGCCTGGAGTATCAGCGGGATCTACAATGAGCAGTTCTTC
>TRBD1|TRBV29-1|TRBJ2-7|NA
CSVEERTGGKNEQYF
TGCAGCGTTGAAGAGAGGACAGGGGGAAAGAACGAGCAGTACTTC
>NA|TRBV29-1|TRBJ2-7|NA
CSVGTGLTYEQYF
TGCAGCGTAGGTACAGGGTTGACCTACGAGCAGTACTTC
>NA|TRBV9|TRBJ1-1|NA
CASSVEDRNTEAFF
TGTGCCAGCAGCGTAGAGGACAGGAACACTGAAGCTTTCTTT
>TRBD1|TRBV2|TRBJ2-2|NA
CASDSQKYGTGGAGELFF
TGTGCCAGCGACTCCCAAAAATACGGGACAGGAGGGGCCGGGGAGCTGTTTTTT
>NA|TRBV7-8|TRBJ2-7|NA
CASSLAWGPYEQYF
TGTGCCAGCAGCTTAGCTTGGGGGCCCTACGAGCAGTACTTC
>NA|TRBV28|TRBJ2-5|NA
CASTFLKDWQDTQYF
TGTGCCAGCACCTTCCTGAAAGACTGGCAAGATACCCAGTACTTC
>NA|TRBV2|TRBJ2-1|NA
CASSAGTHQNNEQFF
TGTGCCAGCAGTGCCGGGACACACCAGAACAATGAGCAGTTCTTC
>NA|TRBV7-9|TRBJ1-5|NA
CASSPPDQPQHF
TGTGCCAGCAGCCCCCCCGATCAGCCCCAGCATTTT
>NA|TRBV7-9|TRBJ2-5|NA
CASRSDSQDTQYF
TGTGCCAGCAGATCGGACAGTCAAGATACCCAGTACTTC